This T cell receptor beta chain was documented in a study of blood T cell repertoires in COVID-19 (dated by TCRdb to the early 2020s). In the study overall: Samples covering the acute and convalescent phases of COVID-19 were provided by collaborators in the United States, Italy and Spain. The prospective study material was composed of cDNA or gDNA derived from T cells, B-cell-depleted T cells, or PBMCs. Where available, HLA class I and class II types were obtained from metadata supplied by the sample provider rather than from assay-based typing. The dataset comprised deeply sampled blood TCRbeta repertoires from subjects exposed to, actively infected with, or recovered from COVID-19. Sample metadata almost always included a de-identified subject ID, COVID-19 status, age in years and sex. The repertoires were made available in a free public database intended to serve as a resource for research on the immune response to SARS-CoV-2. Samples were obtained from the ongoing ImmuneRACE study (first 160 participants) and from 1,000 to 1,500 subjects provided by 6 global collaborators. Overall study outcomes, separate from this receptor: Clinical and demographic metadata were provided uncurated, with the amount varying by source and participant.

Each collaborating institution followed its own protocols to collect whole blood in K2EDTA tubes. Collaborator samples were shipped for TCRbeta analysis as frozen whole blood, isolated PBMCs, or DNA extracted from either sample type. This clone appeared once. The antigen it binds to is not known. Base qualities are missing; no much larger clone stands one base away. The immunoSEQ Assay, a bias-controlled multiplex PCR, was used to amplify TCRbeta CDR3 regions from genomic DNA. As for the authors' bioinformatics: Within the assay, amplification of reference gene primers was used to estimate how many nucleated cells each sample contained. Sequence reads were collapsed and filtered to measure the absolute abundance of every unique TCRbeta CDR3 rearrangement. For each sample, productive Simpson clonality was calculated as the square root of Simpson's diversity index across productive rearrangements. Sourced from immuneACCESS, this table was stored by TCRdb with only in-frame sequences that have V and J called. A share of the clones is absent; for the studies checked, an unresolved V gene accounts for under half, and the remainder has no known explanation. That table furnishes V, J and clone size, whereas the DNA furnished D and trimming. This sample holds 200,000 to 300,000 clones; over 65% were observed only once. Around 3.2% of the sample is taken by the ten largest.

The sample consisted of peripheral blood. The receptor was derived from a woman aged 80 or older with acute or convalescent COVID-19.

The encoded CDR3 is CASSLNTNRAIYNEQFF. The DNA sequence is TGTGCCAGCAGCCTTAATACGAACAGGGCGATATACAATGAGCAGTTCTTC. This sequence uses TRBV27 and TRBJ2-1; D gene: possibly TRBD1, on 6 matching bases. Based on the germline V gene (reference sequence), the CDR1 and CDR2 sequences are MNHEY and SMNVEV. The V and J ends are trimmed by 6 bases and 4 bases, leaving 22 bases between them. From the cysteine through the phenylalanine, the CDR3 covers 17 amino acids. Only CDR3 DNA is held: 51 bases, read in frame from base 1.